The 5 T cell receptor beta chains reported below all come from one sample, sequenced in a study of blood T cell repertoires in COVID-19. The data were produced by immunoSEQ multiplex PCR, yet TCRdb's version contains in-frame clones alone and is incomplete. The data hold nearly 350,000 clones, with around 86% observed a single time. The sequenced sample consisted of peripheral blood. Receptors were obtained from a woman aged 50 to 60 with COVID-19, enrolled during active disease.

The CDR3 reads CASSQDPLVDEQFF. The CDR3 coding sequence is TGTGCCAGCAGCCAAGACCCTTTAGTGGATGAGCAGTTCTTC. The V and J genes are TRBV4-2 and TRBJ2-1, with D uncertain. Trimming took 0 bases from V and 8 from J, leaving 11 bases between them. The CDR3 has 14 residues. Germline V gene data show CDR1 as LGHNA and CDR2 as YNFKEQ.

This clone was detected only a few times. V is TRBV7-3 and J is TRBJ2-7, with D perhaps matching TRBD1 (6 bases). The germline CDR1 and CDR2 sequences are SGHTA and FQGTGA. V lost 4 bases and J lost 4, with 17 bases in between. The length of the CDR3 is 15 residues. The CDR3 protein is CASSWPDRPLYEQYF. The CDR3 nucleotides are TGTGCCAGCAGCTGGCCGGACAGACCACTTTACGAGCAGTACTTC. Filled out from reference TRBV7-3 and TRBJ2-7, the complete variable domain reads GAGVSQTPSNKVTEKGKYVELRCDPISGHTALYWYRQSLGQGPEFLIYFQGTGAADDSGLPNDRFFAVRPEGSVSTLKIQRTERGDSAVYLCASSWPDRPLYEQYFGPGTRLTVT.

The CDR3 is CASASGSYNEQFF. The CDR3, as DNA: TGTGCCAGCGCTAGCGGGAGCTACAATGAGCAGTTCTTC. The rearrangement links TRBV2 to TRBJ2-1; TRBD2 matches at 10 bases. Germline V gene data show CDR1 as SNHLY and CDR2 as FYNNEI. Trimming cost V 8 bases and J 3 bases; bases outside gene matches: 1. CDR3 size: 13 residues.

The chain carries TRBV7-8 and TRBJ1-6; tentatively, D is TRBD1 (6 bases). V shed 4 bases and J shed 5 bases, with 12 bases lying between them. Per the germline V gene, CDR1 is SGHVS and CDR2 is FQNEAQ. The CDR3 sequence is 15 residues long. The CDR3 nucleotides read TGTGCCAGCAGCTCCCAGGGGTTCGATAATTCACCCCTCCACTTT. Protein product: CASSSQGFDNSPLHF. Combining the CDR3 with reference TRBV7-8 and TRBJ1-6 gives the whole variable domain GAGVSQSPRYKVAKRGQDVALRCDPISGHVSLFWYQQALGQGPEFLTYFQNEAQLDKSGLPSDRFFAERPEGSVSTLKIQRTQQEDSAVYLCASSSQGFDNSPLHFGNGTRLTVT.

The chain employs TRBV11-2 and TRBJ2-7, with a tentative D call TRBD1 (5 bases). The germline gives CDR1 SGHAT, CDR2 FQNNGV. The V end lost 5 bases, the J end lost 0 bases, and 14 bases lay between the germline ends. The CDR3 loop spans 15 amino acids. CDR3 in amino acids: CASSRDRTNSYEQYF. Here the CDR3 DNA reads TGTGCCAGCAGCCGAGACAGAACGAACTCCTACGAGCAGTACTTC.